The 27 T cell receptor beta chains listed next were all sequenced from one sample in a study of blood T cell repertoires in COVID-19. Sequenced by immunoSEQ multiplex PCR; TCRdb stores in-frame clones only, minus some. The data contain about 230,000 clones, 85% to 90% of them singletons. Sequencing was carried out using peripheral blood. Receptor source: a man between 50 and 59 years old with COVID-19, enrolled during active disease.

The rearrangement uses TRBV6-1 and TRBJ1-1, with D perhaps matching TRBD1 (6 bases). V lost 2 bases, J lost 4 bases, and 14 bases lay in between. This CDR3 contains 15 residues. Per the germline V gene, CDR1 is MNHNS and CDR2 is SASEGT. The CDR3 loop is CASSETGTLGTEAFF. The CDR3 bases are TGTGCCAGCAGTGAAACAGGGACCCTGGGCACTGAAGCTTTCTTT.

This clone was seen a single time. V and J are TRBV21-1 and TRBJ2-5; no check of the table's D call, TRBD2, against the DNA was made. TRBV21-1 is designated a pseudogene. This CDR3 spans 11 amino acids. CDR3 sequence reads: CASTGQETQYF. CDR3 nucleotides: TGTGCCAGCACGGGCCAAGAGACCCAGTACTTC.

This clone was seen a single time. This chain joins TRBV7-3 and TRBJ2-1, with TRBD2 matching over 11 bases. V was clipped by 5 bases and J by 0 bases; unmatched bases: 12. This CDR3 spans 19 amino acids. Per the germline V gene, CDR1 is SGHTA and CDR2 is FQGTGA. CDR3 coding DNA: TGTGCCAGCAGCCAATTCCTAGCGGGGGGAAGGAGCTCCTACAATGAGCAGTTCTTC. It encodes CASSQFLAGGRSSYNEQFF.

The CDR3 loop is CASSVAVRGTNTEAFF. CDR3 nucleotides: TGTGCCAGCAGCGTAGCGGTTCGAGGAACGAACACTGAAGCTTTCTTT. The chain is built from TRBV9 and TRBJ1-1; D unresolved. Germline CDR1 reads SGDLS; CDR2 reads YYNGEE. Trimming left V 0 bases short and J 1 base short, with 13 bases between. The CDR3 covers 16 residues.

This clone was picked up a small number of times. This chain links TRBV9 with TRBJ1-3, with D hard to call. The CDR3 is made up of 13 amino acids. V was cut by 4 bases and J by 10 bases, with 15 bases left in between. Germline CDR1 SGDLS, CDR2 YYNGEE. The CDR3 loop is CASSPLGAPTIYF. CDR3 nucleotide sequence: TGTGCCAGCAGCCCCCTGGGAGCTCCTACCATATATTTT.

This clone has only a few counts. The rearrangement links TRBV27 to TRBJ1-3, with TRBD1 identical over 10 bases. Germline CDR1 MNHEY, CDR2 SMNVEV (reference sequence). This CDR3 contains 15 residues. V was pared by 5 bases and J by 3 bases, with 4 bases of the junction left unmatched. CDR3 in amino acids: CASSLTGGGGNTIYF. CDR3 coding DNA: TGTGCCAGCAGTCTGACAGGGGGCGGTGGAAACACCATATATTTT.

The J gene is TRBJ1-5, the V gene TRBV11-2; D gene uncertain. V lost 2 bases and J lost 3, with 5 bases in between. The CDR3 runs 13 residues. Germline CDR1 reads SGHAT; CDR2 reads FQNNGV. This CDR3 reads CASSLRYNQPQHF. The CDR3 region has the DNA TGTGCCAGCAGCTTACGGTACAATCAGCCCCAGCATTTT.

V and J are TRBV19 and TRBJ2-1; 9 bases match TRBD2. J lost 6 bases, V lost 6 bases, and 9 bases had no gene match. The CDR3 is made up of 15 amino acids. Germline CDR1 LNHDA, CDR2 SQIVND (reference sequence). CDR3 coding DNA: TGTGCCAGTAGGGAGACTAGCGGTGTTGCCAATGAGCAGTTCTTC. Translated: CASRETSGVANEQFF.

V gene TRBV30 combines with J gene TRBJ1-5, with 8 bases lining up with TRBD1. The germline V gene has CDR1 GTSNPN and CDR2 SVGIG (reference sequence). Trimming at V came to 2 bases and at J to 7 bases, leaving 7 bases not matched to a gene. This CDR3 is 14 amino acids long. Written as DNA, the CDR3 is TGTGCCTGGAGTCCCATGACAGGGGCGCAGCCCCAGCATTTT. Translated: CAWSPMTGAQPQHF.

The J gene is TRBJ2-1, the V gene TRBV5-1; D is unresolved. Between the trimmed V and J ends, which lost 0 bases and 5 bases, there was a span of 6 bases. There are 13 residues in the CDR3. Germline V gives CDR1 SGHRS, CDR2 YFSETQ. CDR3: CASSLDTNNEQFF. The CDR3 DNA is TGCGCCAGCAGCTTGGACACTAACAATGAGCAGTTCTTC. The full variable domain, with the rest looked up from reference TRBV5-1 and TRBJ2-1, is KAGVTQTPRYLIKTRGQQVTLSCSPISGHRSVSWYQQTPGQGLQFLFEYFSETQRNKGNFPGRFSGRQFSNSRSEMNVSTLELGDSALYLCASSLDTNNEQFFGPGTRLTVL.

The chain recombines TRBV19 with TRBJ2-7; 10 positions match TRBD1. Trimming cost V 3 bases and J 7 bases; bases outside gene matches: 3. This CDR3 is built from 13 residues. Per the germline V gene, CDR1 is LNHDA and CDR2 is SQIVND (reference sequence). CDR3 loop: CASSIMGQGEQYF. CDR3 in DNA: TGTGCCAGTAGTATCATGGGACAGGGGGAGCAGTACTTC. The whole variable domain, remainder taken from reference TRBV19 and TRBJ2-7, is DGGITQSPKYLFRKEGQNVTLSCEQNLNHDAMYWYRQDPGQGLRLIYYSQIVNDFQKGDIAEGYSVSREKKESFPLTVTSAQKNPTAFYLCASSIMGQGEQYFGPGTRLTVT.

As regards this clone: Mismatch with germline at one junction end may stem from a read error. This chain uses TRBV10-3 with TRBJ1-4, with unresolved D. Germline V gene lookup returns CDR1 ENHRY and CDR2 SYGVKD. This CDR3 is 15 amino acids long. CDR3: CAISESRGTNEKLFF. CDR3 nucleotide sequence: TGTGCCATCAGCGAGTCCCGGGGAACTAATGAAAAACTGTTTTTT.

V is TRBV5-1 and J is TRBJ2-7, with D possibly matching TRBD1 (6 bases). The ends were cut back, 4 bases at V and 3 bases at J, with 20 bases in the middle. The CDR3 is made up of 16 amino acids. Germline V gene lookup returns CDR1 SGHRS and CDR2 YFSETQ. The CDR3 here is CASSPPRGTNSYEQYF. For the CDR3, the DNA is TGCGCCAGCAGCCCCCCGAGGGGGACGAACAGCTACGAGCAGTACTTC.

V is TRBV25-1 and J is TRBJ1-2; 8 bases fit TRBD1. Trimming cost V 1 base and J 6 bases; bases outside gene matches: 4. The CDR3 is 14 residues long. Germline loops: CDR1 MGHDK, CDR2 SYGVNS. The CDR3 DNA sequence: TGTGCCAGCAGTGAATTTGGGACAGGTGATGGCTACACCTTC. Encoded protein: CASSEFGTGDGYTF.

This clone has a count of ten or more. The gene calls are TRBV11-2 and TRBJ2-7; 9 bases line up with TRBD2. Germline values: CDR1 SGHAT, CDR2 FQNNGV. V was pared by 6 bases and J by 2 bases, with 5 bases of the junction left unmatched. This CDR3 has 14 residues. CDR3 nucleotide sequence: TGTGCCAGCAGTTTCCTAGCGGGAACCTACGAGCAGTACTTC. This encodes CASSFLAGTYEQYF.

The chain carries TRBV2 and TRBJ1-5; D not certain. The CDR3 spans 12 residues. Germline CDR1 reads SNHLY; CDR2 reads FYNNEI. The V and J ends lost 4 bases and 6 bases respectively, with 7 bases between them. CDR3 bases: TGTGCCAGCAGTGGAGGGCTTCAGCCCCAGCATTTT. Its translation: CASSGGLQPQHF.

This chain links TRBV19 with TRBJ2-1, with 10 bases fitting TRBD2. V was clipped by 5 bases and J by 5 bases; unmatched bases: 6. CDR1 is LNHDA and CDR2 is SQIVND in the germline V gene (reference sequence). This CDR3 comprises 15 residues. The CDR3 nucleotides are TGTGCCAGTAGTTTAGGGACTAGCGCTAACAATGAGCAGTTCTTC. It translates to CASSLGTSANNEQFF.

Written as DNA, the CDR3 is TGTGCCTGGAAAACGGGTGGCGTAAGCTCCTACAATGAGCAGTTCTTC. Protein: CAWKTGGVSSYNEQFF. The chain is built from TRBV30 and TRBJ2-1, with D unclear. The V and J ends lost 4 bases and 0 bases respectively, with 16 bases between them. The germline V gene has CDR1 GTSNPN and CDR2 SVGIG (reference sequence). CDR3 size: 16 residues.

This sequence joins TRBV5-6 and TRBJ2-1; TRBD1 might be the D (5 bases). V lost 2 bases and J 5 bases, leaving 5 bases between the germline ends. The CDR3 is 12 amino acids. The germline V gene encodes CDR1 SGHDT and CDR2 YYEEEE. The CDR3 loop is CASSFRDNEQFF. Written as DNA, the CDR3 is TGTGCCAGCAGCTTCAGGGACAATGAGCAGTTCTTC. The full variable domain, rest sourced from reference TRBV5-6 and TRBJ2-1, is DAGVTQSPTHLIKTRGQQVTLRCSPKSGHDTVSWYQQALGQGPQFIFQYYEEEERQRGNFPDRFSGHQFPNYSSELNVNALLLGDSALYLCASSFRDNEQFFGPGTRLTVL.

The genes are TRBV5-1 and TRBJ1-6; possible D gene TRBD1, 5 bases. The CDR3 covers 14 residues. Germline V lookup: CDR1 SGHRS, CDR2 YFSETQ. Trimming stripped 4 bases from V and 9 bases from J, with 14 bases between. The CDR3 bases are TGCGCCAGCAGCGGGGGGGAGGAGGGTTCACCCCTCCACTTT. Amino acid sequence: CASSGGEEGSPLHF.

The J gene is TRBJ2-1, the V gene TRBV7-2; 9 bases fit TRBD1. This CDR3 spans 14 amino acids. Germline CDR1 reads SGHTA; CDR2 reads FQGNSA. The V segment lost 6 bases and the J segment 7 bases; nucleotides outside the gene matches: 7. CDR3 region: CASRTGTGNNEQFF. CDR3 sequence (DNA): TGTGCCAGCAGGACCGGGACAGGGAATAATGAGCAGTTCTTC.

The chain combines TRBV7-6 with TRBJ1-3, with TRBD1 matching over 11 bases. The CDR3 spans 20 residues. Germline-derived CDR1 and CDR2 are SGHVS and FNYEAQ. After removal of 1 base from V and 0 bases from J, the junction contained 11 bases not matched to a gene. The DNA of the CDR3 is TGTGCCAGCAGCTTAGGCCCCTTGGACAGGGGGCTCAACTCTGGAAACACCATATATTTT. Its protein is CASSLGPLDRGLNSGNTIYF. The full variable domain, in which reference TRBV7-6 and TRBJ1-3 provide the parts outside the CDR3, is GAGVSQSPRYKVTKRGQDVALRCDPISGHVSLYWYRQALGQGPEFLTYFNYEAQQDKSGLPNDRFSAERPEGSISTLTIQRTEQRDSAMYRCASSLGPLDRGLNSGNTIYFGEGSWLTVV.

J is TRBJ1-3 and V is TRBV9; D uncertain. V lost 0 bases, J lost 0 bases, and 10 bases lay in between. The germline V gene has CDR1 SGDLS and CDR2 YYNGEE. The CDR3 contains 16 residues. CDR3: CASSVAISLSGNTIYF. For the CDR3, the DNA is TGTGCCAGCAGCGTAGCTATTAGCCTCTCTGGAAACACCATATATTTT.

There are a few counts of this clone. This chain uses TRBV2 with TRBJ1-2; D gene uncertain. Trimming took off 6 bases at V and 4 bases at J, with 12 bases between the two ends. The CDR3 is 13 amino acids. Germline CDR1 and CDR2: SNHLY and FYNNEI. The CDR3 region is CASRGWGGYGYTF. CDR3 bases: TGTGCCAGCAGGGGGTGGGGAGGCTATGGCTACACCTTC.

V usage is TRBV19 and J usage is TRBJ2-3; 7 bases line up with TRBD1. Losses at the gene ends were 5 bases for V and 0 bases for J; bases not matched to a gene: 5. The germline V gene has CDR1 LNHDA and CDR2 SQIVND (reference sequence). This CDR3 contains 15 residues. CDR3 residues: CASSPRDRSTDTQYF. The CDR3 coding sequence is TGTGCCAGTAGTCCCCGGGACAGAAGCACAGATACGCAGTATTTT. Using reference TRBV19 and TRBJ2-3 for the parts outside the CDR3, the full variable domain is DGGITQSPKYLFRKEGQNVTLSCEQNLNHDAMYWYRQDPGQGLRLIYYSQIVNDFQKGDIAEGYSVSREKKESFPLTVTSAQKNPTAFYLCASSPRDRSTDTQYFGPGTRLTVL.

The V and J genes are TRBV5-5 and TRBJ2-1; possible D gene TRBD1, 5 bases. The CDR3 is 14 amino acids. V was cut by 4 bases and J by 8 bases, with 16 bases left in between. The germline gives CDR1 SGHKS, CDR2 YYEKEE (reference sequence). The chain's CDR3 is CASSVLTAVYEQFF. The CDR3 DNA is TGTGCCAGCAGCGTACTGACAGCTGTCTATGAGCAGTTCTTC.

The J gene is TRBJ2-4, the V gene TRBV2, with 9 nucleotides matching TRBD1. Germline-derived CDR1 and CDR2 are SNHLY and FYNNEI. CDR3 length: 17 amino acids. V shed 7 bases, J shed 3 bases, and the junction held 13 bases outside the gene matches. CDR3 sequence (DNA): TGTGCCAGCACTCAGTATCAGGACAGGGGTGGCAAAAACATTCAGTACTTC. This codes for CASTQYQDRGGKNIQYF.